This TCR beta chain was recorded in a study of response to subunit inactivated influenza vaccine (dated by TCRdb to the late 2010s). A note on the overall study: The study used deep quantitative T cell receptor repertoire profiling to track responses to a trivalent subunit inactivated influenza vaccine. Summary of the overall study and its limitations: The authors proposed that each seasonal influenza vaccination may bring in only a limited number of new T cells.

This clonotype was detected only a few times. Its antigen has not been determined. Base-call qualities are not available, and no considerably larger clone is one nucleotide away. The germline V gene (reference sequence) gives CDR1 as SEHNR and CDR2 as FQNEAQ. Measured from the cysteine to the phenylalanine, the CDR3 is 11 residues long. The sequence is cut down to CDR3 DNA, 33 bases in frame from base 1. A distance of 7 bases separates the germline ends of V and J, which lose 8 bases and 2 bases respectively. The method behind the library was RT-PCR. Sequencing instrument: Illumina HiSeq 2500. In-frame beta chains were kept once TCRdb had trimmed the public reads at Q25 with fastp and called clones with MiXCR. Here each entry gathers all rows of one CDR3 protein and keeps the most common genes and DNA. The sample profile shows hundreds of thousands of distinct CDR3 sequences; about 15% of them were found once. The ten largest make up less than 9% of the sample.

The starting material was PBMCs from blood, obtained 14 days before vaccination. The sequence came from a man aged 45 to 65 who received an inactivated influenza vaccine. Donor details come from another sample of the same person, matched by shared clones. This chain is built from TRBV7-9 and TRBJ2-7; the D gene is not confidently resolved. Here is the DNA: TGTGCCAGCCAAGGGACCTACGAGCAGTACTTC. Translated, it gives CASQGTYEQYF.